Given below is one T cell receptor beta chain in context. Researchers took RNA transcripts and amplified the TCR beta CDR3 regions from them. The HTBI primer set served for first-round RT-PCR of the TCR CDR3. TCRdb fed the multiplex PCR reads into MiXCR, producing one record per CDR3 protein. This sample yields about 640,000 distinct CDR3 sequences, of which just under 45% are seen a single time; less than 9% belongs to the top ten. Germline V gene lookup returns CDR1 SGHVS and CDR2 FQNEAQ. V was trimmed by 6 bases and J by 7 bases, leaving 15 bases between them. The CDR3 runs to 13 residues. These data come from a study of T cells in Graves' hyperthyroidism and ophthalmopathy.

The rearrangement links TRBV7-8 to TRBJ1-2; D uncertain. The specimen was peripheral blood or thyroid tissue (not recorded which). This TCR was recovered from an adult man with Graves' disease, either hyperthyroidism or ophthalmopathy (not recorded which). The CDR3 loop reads CASSVGFRTGYTF. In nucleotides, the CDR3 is TGTGCCAGCAGTGTCGGTTTTAGGACTGGCTACACCTTC.